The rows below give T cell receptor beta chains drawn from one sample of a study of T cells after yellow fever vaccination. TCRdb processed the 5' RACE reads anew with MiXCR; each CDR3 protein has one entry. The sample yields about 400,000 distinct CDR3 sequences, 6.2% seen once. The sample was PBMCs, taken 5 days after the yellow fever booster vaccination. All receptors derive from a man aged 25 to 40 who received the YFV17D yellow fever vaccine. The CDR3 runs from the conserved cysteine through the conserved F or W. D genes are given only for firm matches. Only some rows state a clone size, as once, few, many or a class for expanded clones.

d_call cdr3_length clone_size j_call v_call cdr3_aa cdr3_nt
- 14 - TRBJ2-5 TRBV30 CAWSKRLLQETQYF TGTGCCTGGAGTAAACGACTACTGCAAGAGACCCAGTACTTC
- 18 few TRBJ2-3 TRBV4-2 CASSQDTETATWTDTQYF TGTGCCAGCAGCCAAGATACCGAGACAGCAACCTGGACAGATACGCAGTATTTT
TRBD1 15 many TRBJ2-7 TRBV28 CASSRPRQGNDEQYF TGTGCCAGCAGCCGACCAAGACAGGGAAACGACGAGCAGTACTTC
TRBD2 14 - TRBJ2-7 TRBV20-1 CSATPAGGAYEQYF TGCAGTGCTACTCCAGCGGGAGGGGCCTACGAGCAGTACTTC
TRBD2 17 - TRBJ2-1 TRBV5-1 CASSTPGLAGGLNEQFF TGCGCCAGCAGCACCCCGGGACTAGCGGGAGGTTTGAATGAGCAGTTCTTC
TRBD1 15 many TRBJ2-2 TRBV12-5 CASGLVTGGTVRLFF TGTGCTAGTGGTTTGGTAACAGGGGGGACGGTGCGGCTGTTTTTT
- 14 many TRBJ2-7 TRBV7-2 CASSLKGTNVEQYF TGTGCCAGCAGCCTAAAGGGGACGAATGTCGAGCAGTACTTC
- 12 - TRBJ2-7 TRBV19 CASSSNVREQYF TGTGCCAGTAGTTCCAATGTGCGGGAGCAGTACTTC
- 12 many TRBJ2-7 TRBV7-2 CASSVNSYEQYF TGTGCCAGCAGCGTTAACTCCTACGAGCAGTACTTC
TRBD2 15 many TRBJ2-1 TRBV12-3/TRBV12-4 CASSPSSGSLDEQFF TGTGCCAGCAGTCCTTCTAGCGGGAGTTTAGATGAGCAGTTCTTC
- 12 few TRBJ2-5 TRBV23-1 CARPYREETQYF TGCGCCAGACCCTACAGGGAAGAGACCCAGTACTTC
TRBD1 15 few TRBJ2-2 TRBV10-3 CAISEGTASTGELFF TGTGCCATCAGTGAAGGGACAGCATCGACCGGGGAGCTGTTTTTT
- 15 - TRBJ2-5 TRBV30 CAWSVAPVASETQYF TGTGCCTGGAGTGTAGCCCCGGTAGCGTCGGAGACCCAGTACTTC
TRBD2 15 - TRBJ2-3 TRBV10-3 CAISPSSGDTDTQYF TGTGCCATCAGCCCATCTAGCGGGGACACAGATACGCAGTATTTT
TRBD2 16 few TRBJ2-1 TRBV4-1 CASSLRGLAGAGEQFF TGCGCCAGCAGCCTTCGAGGACTAGCGGGAGCCGGTGAGCAGTTCTTC
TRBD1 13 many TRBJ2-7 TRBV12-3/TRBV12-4 CASSHRGLYEQYF TGTGCCAGCAGTCACAGGGGGCTCTACGAGCAGTACTTC
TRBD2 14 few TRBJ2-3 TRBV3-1 CASSYSGSRDTQYF TGTGCCAGCAGTTATAGCGGGAGTCGAGATACGCAGTATTTT
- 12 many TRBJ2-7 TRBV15 CATSRSSYEQYF TGTGCCACCAGCAGGAGCTCCTACGAGCAGTACTTC
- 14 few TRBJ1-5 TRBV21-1 CASSKDVGNQPQHF TGTGCCAGCAGCAAAGATGTGGGCAATCAGCCCCAGCATTTT
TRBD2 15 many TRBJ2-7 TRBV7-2 CASSLTSGNTYEQYF TGTGCCAGCAGCTTAACTAGCGGGAATACCTACGAGCAGTACTTC
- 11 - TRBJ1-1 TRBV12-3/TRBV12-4 CASSNVFGAFF TGTGCCAGCAGTAACGTTTTTGGGGCTTTCTTT
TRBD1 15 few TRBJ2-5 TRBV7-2 CASSLARTGKETQYF TGTGCCAGCAGCTTAGCGCGGACAGGGAAGGAGACCCAGTACTTC